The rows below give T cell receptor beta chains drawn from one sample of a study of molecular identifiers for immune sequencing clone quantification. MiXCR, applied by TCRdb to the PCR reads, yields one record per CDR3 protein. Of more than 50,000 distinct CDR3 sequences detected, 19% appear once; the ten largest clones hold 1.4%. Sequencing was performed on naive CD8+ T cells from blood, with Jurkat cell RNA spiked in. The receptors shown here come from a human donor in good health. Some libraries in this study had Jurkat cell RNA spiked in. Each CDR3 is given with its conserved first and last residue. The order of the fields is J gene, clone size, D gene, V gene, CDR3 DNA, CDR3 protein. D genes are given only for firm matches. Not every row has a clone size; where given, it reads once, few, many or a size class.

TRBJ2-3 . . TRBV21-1 TGTGTCAGCAGCAACGAGACGGTTCCTGGACAGGTTCACACAGATACGCAGTATTTT CVSSNETVPGQVHTDTQYF
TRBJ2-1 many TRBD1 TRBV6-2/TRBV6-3 TGTGCCAGCAGTACCACAGGGGGATACAATGAGCAGTTCTTC CASSTTGGYNEQFF
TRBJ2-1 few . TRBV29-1 TGCAGCGTGGATAACAATGAGCAGTTCTTC CSVDNNEQFF
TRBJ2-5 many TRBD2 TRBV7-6 TGTGCCAGCAGCTTAGGATGGAGCGGGAGGGCCGAAGAGACCCAGTACTTC CASSLGWSGRAEETQYF
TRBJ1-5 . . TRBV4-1 TGCGCCAGCAGCCAAGGGGCCCAGAGGATGAGCAATCAGCCCCAGCATTTT CASSQGAQRMSNQPQHF
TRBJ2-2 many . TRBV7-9 TGTGCCAGCAGCTTAGGCGGGACAGAATTTGGGACCGGGGAGCTGTTTTTT CASSLGGTEFGTGELFF
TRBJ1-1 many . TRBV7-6 TGTGCCAGCAGCTTGGCGAGGTTGAATGGAGAGGGGACTGAAGCTTTCTTT CASSLARLNGEGTEAFF
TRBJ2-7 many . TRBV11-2 TGTGCCAGCAGCCCCGGGACCTACGAGCAGTACTTC CASSPGTYEQYF
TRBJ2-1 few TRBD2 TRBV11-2 TGTGCCAGCAGCTTAGACGGACTAGTCCCCTACAATGAGCAGTTCTTC CASSLDGLVPYNEQFF
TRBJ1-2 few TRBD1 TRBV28 TGTGCCAGCTGTTTTGGACAGGGACACAACTATGGCTACACCTTC CASCFGQGHNYGYTF
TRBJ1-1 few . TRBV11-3 TGTGCCAGCAGCTTGGCAGGGTTAATGAACACTGAAGCTTTCTTT CASSLAGLMNTEAFF
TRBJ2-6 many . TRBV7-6 TGTGCCAGCAGCACCCGGGCGAATTCTGGGGCCAACGTCCTGACTTTC CASSTRANSGANVLTF
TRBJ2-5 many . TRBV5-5 TGTGCCAGCTATACCACCATGGACTACCAAGAGACCCAGTACTTC CASYTTMDYQETQYF
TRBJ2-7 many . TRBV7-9 TGTGCCAGCAGTTCAGCGTCCTACGAGCAGTACTTC CASSSASYEQYF
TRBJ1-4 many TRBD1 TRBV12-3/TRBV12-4 TGTGCCAGCAGCCCGTCCCGGGACAGGGGGCAAAAAGAAAAACTGTTTTTT CASSPSRDRGQKEKLFF
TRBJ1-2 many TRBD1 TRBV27 TGTGCCAGCAGTTCAACCGGGACAGGTGCTATTGGCTACACCTTC CASSSTGTGAIGYTF